These 24 T cell receptor beta chains came from one sample sequenced in a study of shared T cell receptors in the human thymus. Libraries were prepared by immunoSEQ multiplex PCR; TCRdb keeps only in-frame clonotypes and omits some of them. The table shows 500,000 to 550,000 clones, with around three quarters occurring only once. This same sample was also part of a study on human thymus T cells.

Sequenced sample: thymocytes. The receptors here all came from a boy under three years old with a congenital heart defect.

This clone was picked up a small number of times. This chain uses TRBV7-9 with TRBJ1-4; no clear D gene. The CDR3 contains 16 residues. Germline V lookup: CDR1 SEHNR, CDR2 FQNEAQ (reference sequence). The V end was cut by 1 base, the J end by 5 bases, with 14 bases between. This CDR3 reads CASSLGGWSPNEKLFF. DNA for the CDR3: TGTGCCAGCAGCTTAGGAGGGTGGTCCCCCAATGAAAAACTGTTTTTT.

V and J are TRBV6-1 and TRBJ2-2; 10 positions agree with TRBD2. CDR3 size: 15 residues. CDR1 is MNHNS and CDR2 is SASEGT in the germline V gene. The J segment lost 6 bases and the V segment lost 11 bases, leaving 12 bases of the junction unmatched. The DNA of the CDR3 is TGTGCCTCCCAACGGAGCGGGAGGGGCGCCGGGGAGCTGTTTTTT. Protein product: CASQRSGRGAGELFF.

The J gene is TRBJ2-1, the V gene TRBV5-1, with 8 positions matching TRBD2. Germline V gives CDR1 SGHRS, CDR2 YFSETQ. Trimming took 6 bases from V and 9 from J; bases not matched to a gene: 17. The CDR3 consists of 16 residues. This chain's CDR3 is CASTTEGSGSRLEQFF. The CDR3 DNA reads as TGCGCCAGCACCACGGAGGGGAGCGGGAGTCGGCTTGAGCAGTTCTTC.

In regard to this clone: Germline is not matched at one junction end, which may reflect a read error. This rearrangement joins TRBV7-7 to TRBJ1-2, with 10 nucleotides matching TRBD1. The CDR3 runs 18 residues. Per the germline V gene, CDR1 is SSHAT and CDR2 is FNYEAQ (reference sequence). CDR3 sequence: CASSLTRLTGGVNYGYTF. CDR3 DNA sequence: TGTGCTAGCAGCTTAACTAGACTGACAGGGGGCGTTAACTATGGCTACACCTTC.

The chain uses TRBV27 and TRBJ2-4; D perhaps matches TRBD2 (5 bases). Germline V CDR1 and CDR2: MNHEY, SMNVEV (reference sequence). There are 14 residues in the CDR3. With 10 bases removed from V and 1 base from J, the gap between germline ends came to 14 bases. CDR3 sequence (DNA): TGTGCCACTCGGGGAGTGTTGGCCAAAAACATTCAGTACTTC. It encodes CATRGVLAKNIQYF.

CDR3 region: CASSPRTATNEKLFF. The CDR3 nucleotides read TGTGCCAGCAGCCCAAGGACAGCAACTAATGAAAAACTGTTTTTT. This chain links TRBV7-2 with TRBJ1-4; D is possibly TRBD1 (6 bases). This CDR3 spans 15 amino acids. Germline CDR1 SGHTA, CDR2 FQGNSA. Trimming pared 5 bases from V and 0 bases from J, leaving 10 bases between.

J is TRBJ1-1 and V is TRBV4-3, with unresolved D. The CDR3 length is 13 residues. V was clipped by 2 bases and J by 1 base, with 5 bases between them. Germline loops: CDR1 LGHNA, CDR2 YSLEER. The CDR3 here is CASSQIGNTEAFF. The CDR3 DNA sequence: TGCGCCAGCAGCCAAATCGGGAACACTGAAGCTTTCTTT.

V gene TRBV25-1 combines with J gene TRBJ2-1; 14 bases fit TRBD2. CDR3 length equals 18 residues. CDR1 and CDR2 (germline): MGHDK, SYGVNS. With V trimmed by 9 bases and J by 0 bases, 10 bases remained unmatched. CDR3 sequence reads: CASRLAGGKTSSYNEQFF. The CDR3 DNA follows: TGTGCCAGTAGACTAGCGGGAGGGAAAACTAGCTCCTACAATGAGCAGTTCTTC.

This chain connects TRBV15 to TRBJ2-1; 9 nucleotides line up with TRBD1. V was pared by 5 bases and J by 7 bases, with 15 bases of the junction left unmatched. This CDR3 is 17 amino acids long. Per germline, CDR1 LNHNV and CDR2 YYDKDF (reference sequence). The CDR3 is CATSGRPGTGRSNEQFF. CDR3 DNA sequence: TGTGCCACCAGCGGGCGACCCGGGACAGGGAGGTCAAATGAGCAGTTCTTC.

The table lists this clone with a few counts. The rearrangement uses TRBV6-6 and TRBJ2-7; 8 positions agree with TRBD2. The CDR3 has 12 residues. With V trimmed by 5 bases and J by 6 bases, 3 bases remained unmatched. Germline CDR1 is MNHNY and CDR2 is SVGAGI (reference sequence). The CDR3, as DNA: TGTGCCAGCAGTCTTGCGGGGGGCGAGCAGTACTTC. Protein: CASSLAGGEQYF.

The chain carries TRBV15 and TRBJ2-1; D is perhaps TRBD2 (5 bases). The V end lost 2 bases, the J end lost 8 bases, and 16 bases lay between the germline ends. The CDR3 contains 15 residues. Germline loops: CDR1 LNHNV, CDR2 YYDKDF (reference sequence). The CDR3 bases are TGTGCCACCAGCAGATTAGCCGGGATTGACGATGAGCAGTTCTTC. Translation gives CATSRLAGIDDEQFF.

This clone was observed a handful of times. This sequence joins TRBV7-9 and TRBJ2-3, with D possibly matching TRBD1 (6 bases). Per the germline V gene, CDR1 is SEHNR and CDR2 is FQNEAQ (reference sequence). Trimming removed 1 base at V and 3 bases at J, with 11 bases between. CDR3 length: 15 amino acids. CDR3 in DNA: TGTGCCAGCAGCTTAGGTCCAGGGGAAACAGATACGCAGTATTTT. Amino acids: CASSLGPGETDTQYF.

This clone was seen only a few times. CDR3: CASSGTGTGQAGGEKLFF. The CDR3 DNA reads TGTGCCAGCAGTGGAACCGGGACAGGTCAAGCCGGTGGGGAAAAACTGTTTTTT. The V gene is TRBV6-1, the J gene TRBJ1-4; 8 bases agree with TRBD1. Unmatched junction bases numbered 18, after V lost 4 bases and J lost 8 bases. Germline CDR1 and CDR2: MNHNS and SASEGT. The CDR3 sequence is 18 residues long.

The chain links TRBV27 to TRBJ1-2; perhaps TRBD1 as D (6 bases). This CDR3 region has 14 residues. The germline CDR1 and CDR2 sequences are MNHEY and SMNVEV (reference sequence). V was pared by 6 bases and J by 0 bases, with 11 bases between. CDR3 nucleotides: TGTGCCAGCAGCCGGACAGCAGCTAACTATGGCTACACCTTC. Its translation is CASSRTAANYGYTF.

The chain employs TRBV4-3 and TRBJ2-3, with D uncertain. CDR3 length: 14 amino acids. Trimming stripped 1 base from V and 3 bases from J, with 8 bases between. Germline CDR1 LGHNA, CDR2 YSLEER. CDR3 bases: TGCGCCAGCAGCCAAGTTAGGAGTACAGATACGCAGTATTTT. It yields the protein CASSQVRSTDTQYF.

CDR3 in amino acids: CASGRTAGGPYNEQFF. The CDR3 DNA is TGTGCCAGCGGACGAACGGCAGGGGGCCCCTACAATGAGCAGTTCTTC. The chain has TRBV27 and TRBJ2-1; TRBD1 aligns across 8 bases. This CDR3 contains 16 residues. After removal of 8 bases from V and 2 bases from J, the junction contained 11 bases not matched to a gene. CDR1 MNHEY and CDR2 SMNVEV come from the germline V gene (reference sequence).

This clone was picked up a small number of times. The V call is TRBV5-4, the J call TRBJ2-1, with TRBD2 matching 9 bases. Germline V CDR1 and CDR2: SGHNT, YYREEE (reference sequence). The J segment lost 7 bases and the V segment lost 6 bases, leaving 14 bases of the junction unmatched. CDR3 length equals 16 residues. The CDR3: CASTPSLGLAWNEQFF. CDR3 bases: TGTGCCAGCACCCCCTCGTTGGGACTAGCATGGAATGAGCAGTTCTTC.

This chain connects TRBV7-2 to TRBJ2-5; 11 bases map to TRBD2. Germline CDR1 and CDR2: SGHTA and FQGNSA. This CDR3 has 16 residues. J was trimmed by 5 bases and V by 1 base; bases with no gene match: 6. DNA of the CDR3: TGTGCCAGCAGCTTAGGGCTAGCGGGAGGAGGGGAGACCCAGTACTTC. Translation: CASSLGLAGGGETQYF.

Notes on this clone: Its ends do not fully match the called genes, so a read error is possible. The chain has TRBV10-1 and TRBJ2-5; D is possibly TRBD1 (5 bases). Germline V gives CDR1 WNHNN, CDR2 SYGVQD (reference sequence). CDR3 length: 10 residues. In DNA, the CDR3 is TGTGACAGCTATCCGGAGACCCAGTACTTC. It specifies CDSYPETQYF.

On this clone itself: A junction boundary mismatches the germline segment, possibly from a read error. This rearrangement joins TRBV7-7 to TRBJ2-7; 9 positions match TRBD2. Germline V gene data show CDR1 as SSHAT and CDR2 as FNYEAQ (reference sequence). The CDR3 has 19 amino acids. The chain's CDR3 is CASSPRARGLASGINEQYF. The CDR3 DNA reads TGTGCTAGCAGCCCCAGAGCACGGGGTTTGGCTAGCGGGATAAACGAGCAGTACTTC.

The chain employs TRBV4-1 and TRBJ2-5; 7 bases agree with TRBD1. CDR1 and CDR2 from the germline V gene are MGHRA and YSYEKL. With V trimmed by 2 bases and J by 2 bases, 5 bases remained unmatched. The CDR3 consists of 15 residues. Written as DNA, the CDR3 is TGCGCCAGCAGCCAAACGACAGGGCGGCAAGAGACCCAGTACTTC. Translated: CASSQTTGRQETQYF.

J is TRBJ2-5 and V is TRBV9, with TRBD2 identical over 11 bases. The V and J ends lost 0 bases and 5 bases, in that order; junction bases with no gene match: 3. CDR1 and CDR2 from the germline V gene are SGDLS and YYNGEE. There are 15 residues in the CDR3. The CDR3 nucleotides read TGTGCCAGCAGCGTAGGACTAGCGGGAACGGAGACCCAGTACTTC. Encoded protein: CASSVGLAGTETQYF.

The CDR3 nucleotides are TGTGCCAGCAGCCTCACCCTAGCGGGACGTGCCAACACAGATACGCAGTATTTT. The encoded protein is CASSLTLAGRANTDTQYF. This sequence joins TRBV9 and TRBJ2-3; 9 bases fit TRBD2. V shed 4 bases and J 2 bases; nucleotides not matched to a gene: 14. Germline V gives CDR1 SGDLS, CDR2 YYNGEE. The length of the CDR3 is 18 residues. The variable domain in full, with the rest retrieved from reference TRBV9 and TRBJ2-3, is DSGVTQTPKHLITATGQRVTLRCSPRSGDLSVYWYQQSLDQGLQFLIQYYNGEERAKGNILERFSAQQFPDLHSELNLSSLELGDSALYFCASSLTLAGRANTDTQYFGPGTRLTVL.

The CDR3 sequence: CASSVYPSGSSTDTQYF. The CDR3 bases are TGTGCCAGCAGTGTCTACCCTAGCGGGTCCAGCACAGATACGCAGTATTTT. This rearrangement joins TRBV27 to TRBJ2-3, with 8 positions matching TRBD2. J gave up 0 bases and V 5 bases, and 10 bases lay outside the gene matches. Germline V CDR1 and CDR2: MNHEY, SMNVEV (reference sequence). The CDR3 spans 17 residues.